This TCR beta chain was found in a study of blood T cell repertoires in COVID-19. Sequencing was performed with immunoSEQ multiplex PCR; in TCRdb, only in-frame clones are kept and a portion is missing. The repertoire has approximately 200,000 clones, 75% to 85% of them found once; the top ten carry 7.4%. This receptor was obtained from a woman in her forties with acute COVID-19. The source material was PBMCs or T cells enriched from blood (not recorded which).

DNA of the CDR3: TGTGCCAGCTCACTACCGTCAGGGGGCTACGAGCAGTACTTC. Translation gives CASSLPSGGYEQYF. The rearrangement uses TRBV18 and TRBJ2-7; 7 nucleotides agree with TRBD1. CDR3 length equals 14 residues. V shed 4 bases, J shed 3 bases, and the junction held 6 bases outside the gene matches. Germline lookup yields CDR1 KGHSH and CDR2 LQKENI.